The sequence of this T cell receptor (beta chain) was determined in a study of beta chain bispecific antibodies for T cell cancers. Study at large: TRBV sequencing of surviving healthy T cells measured each family's depletion. Study results and limitations: In these mixed samples, most targeted TRBV reads derived from the leukemia cell line.

Trimming cost V 3 bases and J 8 bases, with 7 bases left between them. This CDR3 is built from 12 residues. Germline V gene data show CDR1 as MDHEN and CDR2 as SYDVKM. Expansion lasted approximately three days, with either anti-CD3 antibody OKT3 or CD3/CD28 beads. Each coculture: some 50,000 target cells, some 50,000 normal T cells, bispecific antibody. Unique molecular identifier barcodes measured each clonotype's abundance. TCRdb reprocessed the 5' RACE reads via MiXCR and lists one record per CDR3 protein. The sample has 21,000 or so distinct CDR3 sequences; under 3% are singletons. The table lists this clonotype with many counts. Its matching antigen is unknown.

What was sequenced was healthy donor T cells cultured with leukemia cells. This clonotype was obtained from a human donor in good health. Some clones in this sample may be carry-over from other donors' samples. The chain employs TRBV28 and TRBJ2-2; D tentatively fits TRBD1 or TRBD2 (5 bases each). CDR3 amino acids: CASSLGVGELFF. CDR3 DNA: TGTGCCAGCAGTTTGGGGGTAGGGGAGCTGTTTTTT.